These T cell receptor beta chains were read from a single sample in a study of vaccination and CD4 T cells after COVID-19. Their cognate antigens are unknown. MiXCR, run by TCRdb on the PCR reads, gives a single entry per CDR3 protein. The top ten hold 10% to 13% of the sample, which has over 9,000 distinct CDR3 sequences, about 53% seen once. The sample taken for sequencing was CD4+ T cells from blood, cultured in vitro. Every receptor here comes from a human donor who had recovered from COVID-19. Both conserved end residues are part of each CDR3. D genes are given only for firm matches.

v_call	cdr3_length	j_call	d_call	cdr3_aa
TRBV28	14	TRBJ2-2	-	CASRLWQGNGELFF
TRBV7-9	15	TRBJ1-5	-	CASSFGTNSNQPQHF
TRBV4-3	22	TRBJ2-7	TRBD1	CASSQDPITGTGHCWCPFEQYF
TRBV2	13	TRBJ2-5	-	CASSETPPPGQYF
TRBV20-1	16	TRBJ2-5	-	CSAESGSLSSEETQYF
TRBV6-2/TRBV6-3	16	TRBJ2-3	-	CASRPAGSLYTDTQYF
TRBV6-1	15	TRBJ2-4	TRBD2	CASSPVGGRGNIQYF
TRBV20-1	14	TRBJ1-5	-	CSARKVRNNQPQHF
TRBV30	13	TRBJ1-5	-	CAWSEGFDQPQHF
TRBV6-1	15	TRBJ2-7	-	CASRIRLESSYEQYF
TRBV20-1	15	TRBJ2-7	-	CSASTLLEGSHEQYF
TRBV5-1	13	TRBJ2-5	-	CASSSTAFGTQYF
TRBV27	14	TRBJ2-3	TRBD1	CASSDRVGTDTQYF
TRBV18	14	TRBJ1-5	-	CASSPQGRVQPQHF
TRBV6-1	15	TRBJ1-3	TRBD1	CASSRWTGPGNTIYF
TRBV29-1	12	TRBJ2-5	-	CSVAEGSETQYF
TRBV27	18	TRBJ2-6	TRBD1	CASTQGQGKGSGANVLTF
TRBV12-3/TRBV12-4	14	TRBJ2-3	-	CASSFNQGTDTQYF
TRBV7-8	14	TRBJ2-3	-	CASTKRSSTDTQYF
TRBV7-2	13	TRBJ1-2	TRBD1	CASSLLSRQGYTF
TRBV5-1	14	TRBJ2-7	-	CASSLGRTSYEQYF
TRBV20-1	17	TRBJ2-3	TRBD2	CSASGLAGFLNTDTQYF
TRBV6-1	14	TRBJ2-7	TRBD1	CASRPGQGAYEQYF
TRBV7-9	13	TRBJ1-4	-	CASSFTGSEKLFF
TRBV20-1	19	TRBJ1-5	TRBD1	CSARDPRDRGESSNQPQHF
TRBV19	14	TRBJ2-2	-	CASSGTTNTGELFF
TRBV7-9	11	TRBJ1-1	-	CASSPNREAFF